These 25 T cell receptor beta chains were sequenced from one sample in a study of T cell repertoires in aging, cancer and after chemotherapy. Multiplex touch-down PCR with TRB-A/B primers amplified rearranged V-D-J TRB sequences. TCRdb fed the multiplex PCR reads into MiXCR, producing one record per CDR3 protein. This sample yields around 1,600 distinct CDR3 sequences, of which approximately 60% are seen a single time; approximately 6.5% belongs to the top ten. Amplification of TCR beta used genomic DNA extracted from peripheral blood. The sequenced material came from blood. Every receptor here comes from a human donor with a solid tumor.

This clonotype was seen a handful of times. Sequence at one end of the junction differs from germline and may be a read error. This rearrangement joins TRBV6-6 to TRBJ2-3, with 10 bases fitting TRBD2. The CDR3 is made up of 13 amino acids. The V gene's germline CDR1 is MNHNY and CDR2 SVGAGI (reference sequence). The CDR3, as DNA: TGTGCCAGCAGTTACGGTACGGGACTAGCGACTCTTTGG. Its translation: CASSYGTGLATLW.

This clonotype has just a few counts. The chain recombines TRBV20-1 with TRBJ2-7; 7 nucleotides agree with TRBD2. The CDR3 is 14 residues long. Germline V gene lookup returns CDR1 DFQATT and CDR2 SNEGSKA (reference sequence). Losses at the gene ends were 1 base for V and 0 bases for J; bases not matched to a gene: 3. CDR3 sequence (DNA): TGCAGTGCTAGAGCCAGGACTAGCTCCTACGAGCAGTACTTC. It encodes CSARARTSSYEQYF.

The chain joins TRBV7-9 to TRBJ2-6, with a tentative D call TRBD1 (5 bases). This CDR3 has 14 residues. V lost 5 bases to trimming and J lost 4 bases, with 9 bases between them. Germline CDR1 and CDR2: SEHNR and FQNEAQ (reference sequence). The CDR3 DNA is TGTGCCAGCAGCCTGCGGACAGGGGCCAACGTCCTGACTTTC. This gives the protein CASSLRTGANVLTF. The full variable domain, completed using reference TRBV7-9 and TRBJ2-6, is DTGVSQNPRHKITKRGQNVTFRCDPISEHNRLYWYRQTLGQGPEFLTYFQNEAQLEKSRLLSDRFSAERPKGSFSTLEIQRTEQGDSAMYLCASSLRTGANVLTFGAGSRLTVL.

DNA for the CDR3: TGTGCCAGCATCGAGGGGGCGCATTACGGCTACACCTTC. Amino acid sequence: CASIEGAHYGYTF. The V call is TRBV6-1, the J call TRBJ1-2; 7 bases agree with TRBD1. Losses at the gene ends were 7 bases for V and 8 bases for J; bases not matched to a gene: 10. CDR1 and CDR2 (germline): MNHNS, SASEGT. The CDR3 extends over 13 amino acids.

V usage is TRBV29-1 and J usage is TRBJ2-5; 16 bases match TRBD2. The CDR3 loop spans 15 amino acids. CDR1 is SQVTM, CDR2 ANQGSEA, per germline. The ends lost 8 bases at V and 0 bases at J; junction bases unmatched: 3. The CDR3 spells CSSGLAGGYQETQYF. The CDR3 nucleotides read TGCAGCTCGGGACTAGCGGGAGGGTACCAAGAGACCCAGTACTTC.

In nucleotides, the CDR3 is TGCAGTGCCGATCAGGGGCGCCATCAGCCCCAGCATTTT. Protein sequence: CSADQGRHQPQHF. The chain recombines TRBV20-1 with TRBJ1-5; possibly TRBD1 for D (6 bases). The CDR3 extends over 13 amino acids. CDR1 and CDR2 from the germline V gene are DFQATT and SNEGSKA (reference sequence). V lost 6 bases and J lost 5, with 14 bases in between.

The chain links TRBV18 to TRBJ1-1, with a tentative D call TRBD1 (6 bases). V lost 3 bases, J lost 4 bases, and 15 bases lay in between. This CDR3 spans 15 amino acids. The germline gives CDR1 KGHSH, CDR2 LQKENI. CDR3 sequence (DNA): TGTGCCAGCTCACCCGACAGGCCTCCGTTCACTGAAGCTTTCTTT. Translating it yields CASSPDRPPFTEAFF.

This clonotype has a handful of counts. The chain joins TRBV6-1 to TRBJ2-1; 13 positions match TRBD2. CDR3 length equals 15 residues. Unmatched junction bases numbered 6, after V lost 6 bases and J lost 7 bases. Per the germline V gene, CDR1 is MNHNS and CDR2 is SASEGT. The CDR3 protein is CASSQLAGGANEQFF. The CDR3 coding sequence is TGTGCCAGCAGCCAACTAGCGGGAGGGGCGAATGAGCAGTTCTTC.

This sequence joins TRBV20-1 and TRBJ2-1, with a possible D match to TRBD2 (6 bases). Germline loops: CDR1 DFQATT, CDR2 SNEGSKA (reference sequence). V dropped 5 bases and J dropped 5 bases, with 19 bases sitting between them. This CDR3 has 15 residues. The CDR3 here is CSASPGLNPDNEQFF. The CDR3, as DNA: TGCAGTGCTTCCCCGGGACTCAACCCAGACAATGAGCAGTTCTTC.

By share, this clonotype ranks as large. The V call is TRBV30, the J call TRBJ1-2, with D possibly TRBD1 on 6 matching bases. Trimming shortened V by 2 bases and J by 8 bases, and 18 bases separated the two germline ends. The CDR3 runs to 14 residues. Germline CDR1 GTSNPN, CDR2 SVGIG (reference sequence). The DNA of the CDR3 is TGTGCCTGGAGTTCCCCCGGGACAATACGCGGCTACACCTTC. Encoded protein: CAWSSPGTIRGYTF.

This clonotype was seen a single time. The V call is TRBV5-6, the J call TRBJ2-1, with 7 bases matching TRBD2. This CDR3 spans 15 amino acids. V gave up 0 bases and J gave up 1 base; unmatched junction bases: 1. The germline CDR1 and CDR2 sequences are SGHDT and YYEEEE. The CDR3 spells CASSLGGGSYNEQFF. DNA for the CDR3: TGTGCCAGCAGCTTGGGGGGGGGGTCCTACAATGAGCAGTTCTTC.

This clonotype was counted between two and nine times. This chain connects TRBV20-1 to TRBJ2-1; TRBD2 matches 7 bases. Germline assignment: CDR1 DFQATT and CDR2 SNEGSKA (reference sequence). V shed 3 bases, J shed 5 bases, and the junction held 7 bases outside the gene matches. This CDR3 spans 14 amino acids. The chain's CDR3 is CSASFASGNNEQFF. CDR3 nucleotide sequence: TGCAGTGCTAGTTTCGCGAGCGGGAACAATGAGCAGTTCTTC.

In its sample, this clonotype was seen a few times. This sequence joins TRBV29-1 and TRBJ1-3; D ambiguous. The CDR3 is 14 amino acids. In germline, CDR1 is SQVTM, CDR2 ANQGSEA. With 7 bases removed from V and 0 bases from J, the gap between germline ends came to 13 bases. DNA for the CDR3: TGCAGCGCAAAAGGGTCAGGCTCTGGAAACACCATATATTTT. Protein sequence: CSAKGSGSGNTIYF.

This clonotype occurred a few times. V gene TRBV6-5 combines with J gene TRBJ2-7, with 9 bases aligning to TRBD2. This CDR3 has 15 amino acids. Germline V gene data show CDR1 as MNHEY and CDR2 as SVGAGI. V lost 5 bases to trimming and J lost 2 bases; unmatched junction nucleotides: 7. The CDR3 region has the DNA TGTGCCAGCAGTCTTTCCGGGACTAGCCCCTACGAGCAGTACTTC. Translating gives CASSLSGTSPYEQYF.

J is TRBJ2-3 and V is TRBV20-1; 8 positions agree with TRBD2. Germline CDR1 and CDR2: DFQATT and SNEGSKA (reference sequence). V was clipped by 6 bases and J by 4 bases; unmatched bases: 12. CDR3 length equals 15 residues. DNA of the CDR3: TGCAGTGCCAACCGTCCGGGAGGGCCCTCAGATACGCAGTATTTT. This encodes CSANRPGGPSDTQYF.

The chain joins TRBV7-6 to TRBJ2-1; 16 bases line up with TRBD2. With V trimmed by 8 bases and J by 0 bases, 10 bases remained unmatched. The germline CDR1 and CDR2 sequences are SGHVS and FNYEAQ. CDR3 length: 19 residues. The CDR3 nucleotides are TGTGCCAGCGGTCCCGGGACTAGCGGGAGGGATAGCTCCTACAATGAGCAGTTCTTC. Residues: CASGPGTSGRDSSYNEQFF.

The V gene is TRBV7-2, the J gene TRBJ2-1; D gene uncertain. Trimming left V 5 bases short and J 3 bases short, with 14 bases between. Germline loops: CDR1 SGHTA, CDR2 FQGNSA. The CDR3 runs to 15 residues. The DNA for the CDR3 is TGTGCCAGCAGCCTCGGCACCACAGTCTACAATGAGCAGTTCTTC. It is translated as CASSLGTTVYNEQFF.

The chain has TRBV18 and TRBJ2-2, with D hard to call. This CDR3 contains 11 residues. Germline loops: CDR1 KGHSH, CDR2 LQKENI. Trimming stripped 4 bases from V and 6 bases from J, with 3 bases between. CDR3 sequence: CASSLSGELFF. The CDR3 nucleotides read TGTGCCAGCTCACTATCCGGGGAGCTGTTTTTT.

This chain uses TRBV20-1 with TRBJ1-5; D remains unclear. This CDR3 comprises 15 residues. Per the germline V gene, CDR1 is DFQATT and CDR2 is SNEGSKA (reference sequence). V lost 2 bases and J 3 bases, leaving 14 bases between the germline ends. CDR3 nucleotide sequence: TGCAGTGCTAGACAGGCCTCGGCGGCCAATCAGCCCCAGCATTTT. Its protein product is CSARQASAANQPQHF.

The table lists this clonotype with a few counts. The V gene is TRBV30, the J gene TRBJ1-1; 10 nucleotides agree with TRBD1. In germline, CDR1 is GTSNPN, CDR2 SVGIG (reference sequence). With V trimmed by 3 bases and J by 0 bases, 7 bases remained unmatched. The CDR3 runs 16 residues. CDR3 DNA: TGTGCCTGGAGGGCGACGGACAGGGGGATGAACACTGAAGCTTTCTTT. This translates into CAWRATDRGMNTEAFF.

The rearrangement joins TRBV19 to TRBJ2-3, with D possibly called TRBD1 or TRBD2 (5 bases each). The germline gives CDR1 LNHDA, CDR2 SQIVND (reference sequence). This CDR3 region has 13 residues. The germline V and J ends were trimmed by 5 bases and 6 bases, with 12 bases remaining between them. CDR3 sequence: CASSPPGTDTQYF. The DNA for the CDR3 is TGTGCCAGTAGTCCCCCAGGGACCGATACGCAGTATTTT.

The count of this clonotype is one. The CDR3 DNA is TGTGCCAGTACTAGACACGTCACAGATACGCAGTATTTT. Protein sequence: CASTRHVTDTQYF. The chain employs TRBV19 and TRBJ2-3; D is undetermined. Trimming stripped 7 bases from V and 2 bases from J, with 10 bases between. Germline-derived CDR1 and CDR2 are LNHDA and SQIVND (reference sequence). CDR3 length: 13 amino acids. The whole variable domain, remainder taken from reference TRBV19 and TRBJ2-3, is DGGITQSPKYLFRKEGQNVTLSCEQNLNHDAMYWYRQDPGQGLRLIYYSQIVNDFQKGDIAEGYSVSREKKESFPLTVTSAQKNPTAFYLCASTRHVTDTQYFGPGTRLTVL.

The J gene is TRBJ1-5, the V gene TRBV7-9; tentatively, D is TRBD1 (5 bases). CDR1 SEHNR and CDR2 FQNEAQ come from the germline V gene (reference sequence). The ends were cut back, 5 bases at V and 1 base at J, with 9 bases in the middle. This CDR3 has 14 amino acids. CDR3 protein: CASSLRDSNQPQHF. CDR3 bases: TGTGCCAGCAGCCTCAGGGACAGCAATCAGCCCCAGCATTTT.

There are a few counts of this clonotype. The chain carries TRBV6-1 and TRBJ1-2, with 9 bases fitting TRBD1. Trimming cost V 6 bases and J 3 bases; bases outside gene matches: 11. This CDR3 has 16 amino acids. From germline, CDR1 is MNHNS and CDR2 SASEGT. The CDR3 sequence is CASSQDRGWLDYGYTF. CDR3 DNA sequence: TGTGCCAGCAGCCAGGACAGGGGCTGGTTGGACTATGGCTACACCTTC.

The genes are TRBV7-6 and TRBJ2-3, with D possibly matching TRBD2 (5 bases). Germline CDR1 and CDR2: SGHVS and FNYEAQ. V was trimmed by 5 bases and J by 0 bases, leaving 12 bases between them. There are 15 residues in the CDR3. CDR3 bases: TGTGCCAGCAGCCGACGGACTGACAGCACAGATACGCAGTATTTT. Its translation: CASSRRTDSTDTQYF. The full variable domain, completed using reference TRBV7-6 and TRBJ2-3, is GAGVSQSPRYKVTKRGQDVALRCDPISGHVSLYWYRQALGQGPEFLTYFNYEAQQDKSGLPNDRFSAERPEGSISTLTIQRTEQRDSAMYRCASSRRTDSTDTQYFGPGTRLTVL.